The 26 T cell receptor beta chains listed next were all sequenced from one sample in a study of OX40 agonist ivuxolimab in advanced cancers. Repertoires were generated with immunoSEQ multiplex PCR, while TCRdb's copy carries only in-frame clones and drops some. The table has some 71,000 clones, roughly 84% seen once. Sequencing used CD4+ or CD8+ T cells sorted from blood, obtained in a trial of the OX40 agonist ivuxolimab. The receptors shown here come from an adult with an advanced solid tumor such as melanoma, head and neck, liver or kidney cancer.

This sequence joins TRBV21-1 and TRBJ2-6; TRBD1, as called in the table, went unchecked against the DNA. TRBV21-1 is an annotated pseudogene. The CDR3 sequence is 15 residues long. The CDR3 DNA reads TGTGCCAGCAATCAGGGGCGAACTGGGGCCAACGTCCTGACTTTC. Translating it yields CASNQGRTGANVLTF.

The chain couples TRBV27 to TRBJ2-1, with D perhaps TRBD1 (6 bases). Germline lookup yields CDR1 MNHEY and CDR2 SMNVEV (reference sequence). The CDR3 totals 12 residues. The ends were cut back, 2 bases at V and 7 bases at J, with 6 bases in the middle. The CDR3 protein is CASSLQGNEQFF. CDR3 in DNA: TGTGCCAGCAGTTTACAGGGGAATGAGCAGTTCTTC.

This clone occurred a few times. This chain connects TRBV9 to TRBJ1-2; D might be TRBD1 (5 bases). V gave up 1 base and J gave up 3 bases, with 10 bases separating them. The CDR3 length is 14 residues. Germline CDR1 SGDLS, CDR2 YYNGEE. CDR3 bases: TGTGCCAGCAGCGTAATCGGGGGGGACTATGGCTACACCTTC. It yields the protein CASSVIGGDYGYTF.

The V gene is TRBV28, the J gene TRBJ1-5; 7 nucleotides line up with TRBD1. The trim removed 2 bases at V and 0 bases at J, leaving 4 bases unmatched. The CDR3 extends over 16 amino acids. CDR1 MDHEN and CDR2 SYDVKM come from the germline V gene. CDR3 in amino acids: CASSLRTGFSNQPQHF. In DNA form, the CDR3 reads TGTGCCAGCAGTTTAAGGACAGGATTTAGCAATCAGCCCCAGCATTTT.

The gene calls are TRBV30 and TRBJ2-3, with a possible D match to TRBD2 (6 bases). From germline, CDR1 is GTSNPN and CDR2 SVGIG (reference sequence). V was shortened by 3 bases and J by 6 bases, with 13 bases between the two germline ends. The CDR3 spans 13 residues. CDR3 amino acids: CAWRFGSADTQYF. The DNA of the CDR3 is TGTGCCTGGAGATTCGGGAGTGCGGATACGCAGTATTTT.

V gene TRBV11-2 combines with J gene TRBJ2-3, with a weak D call TRBD1 (6 bases). Trimming took off 5 bases at V and 3 bases at J, with 18 bases between the two ends. Germline CDR1 reads SGHAT; CDR2 reads FQNNGV. The CDR3 has 16 amino acids. The CDR3 region has the DNA TGTGCCAGCAGCCGGAGTTATCAGGGGTCAACAGATACGCAGTATTTT. Amino acids: CASSRSYQGSTDTQYF.

V is TRBV2 and J is TRBJ2-3, with no clear D. The CDR3 spans 11 residues. The germline CDR1 and CDR2 sequences are SNHLY and FYNNEI. The ends were cut back, 4 bases at V and 6 bases at J, with 5 bases in the middle. CDR3 region: CASSVADTQYF. As DNA, the CDR3 is TGTGCCAGCAGTGTTGCCGATACGCAGTATTTT.

The V call is TRBV7-7, the J call TRBJ2-3; D gene unclear. CDR1 SSHAT and CDR2 FNYEAQ come from the germline V gene (reference sequence). V was pared by 1 base and J by 2 bases, with 4 bases between. This CDR3 region has 13 residues. CDR3 amino acids: CASSLVPTDTQYF. The CDR3, as DNA: TGTGCCAGCAGCTTAGTTCCCACAGATACGCAGTATTTT.

The J gene is TRBJ1-5, the V gene TRBV9; unclear D gene. Germline CDR1 and CDR2: SGDLS and YYNGEE. V was pared by 0 bases and J by 11 bases, with 12 bases between. The CDR3 is made up of 13 amino acids. The CDR3 DNA reads as TGTGCCAGCAGCGTAGGCTACGATGGGTCCCAGCATTTT. Translation gives CASSVGYDGSQHF.

J is TRBJ2-7 and V is TRBV5-4; weak D call: TRBD2 (7 bases). The germline V and J ends were trimmed by 3 bases and 2 bases, with 15 bases remaining between them. The CDR3 is made up of 15 amino acids. Germline V lookup: CDR1 SGHNT, CDR2 YYREEE (reference sequence). CDR3 residues: CASSSGGFLTYEQYF. The CDR3 nucleotides read TGTGCCAGCAGCTCGGGGGGCTTTCTAACCTACGAGCAGTACTTC.

The V call is TRBV6-4, the J call TRBJ1-1, with D hard to call. V was cut by 4 bases and J by 11 bases, with 17 bases left in between. The CDR3 totals 13 residues. Germline V CDR1 and CDR2: MRHNA, SNTAGT. The CDR3 nucleotides read TGTGCCAGCAGTGTCCCTGGCCCCGTCGTCGCTTTCTTT. Its translation is CASSVPGPVVAFF.

This chain joins TRBV7-8 and TRBJ2-2; D ambiguous. CDR1 and CDR2 from the germline V gene are SGHVS and FQNEAQ. V lost 1 base, J lost 0 bases, and 15 bases lay in between. The CDR3 contains 18 residues. This CDR3 is CASSLVFSYRANTGELFF. DNA of the CDR3: TGTGCCAGCAGCTTAGTCTTTTCATATAGGGCGAACACCGGGGAGCTGTTTTTT.

This clone was recorded once. This chain joins TRBV19 and TRBJ1-1; 7 nucleotides align to TRBD1. CDR1 and CDR2 from the germline V gene are LNHDA and SQIVND (reference sequence). This CDR3 has 14 amino acids. The junction had 10 bases not matched to a gene; V was cut back by 7 bases and J by 5 bases. CDR3 region: CASNPTGSVTEAFF. The CDR3 DNA reads TGTGCCAGTAACCCGACAGGGAGTGTAACTGAAGCTTTCTTT.

The count of this clone is one. The chain's CDR3 is CASSLNGGGTNQPQHF. For the CDR3, the DNA is TGTGCCAGCAGCCTAAACGGGGGGGGTACCAATCAGCCCCAGCATTTT. The chain links TRBV7-2 to TRBJ1-5; D might be TRBD1 (5 bases). V shed 5 bases and J shed 3 bases, with 17 bases lying between them. The CDR3 has 16 residues. The germline CDR1 and CDR2 sequences are SGHTA and FQGNSA.

The chain couples TRBV5-1 to TRBJ2-7, with 7 bases identical to TRBD1. CDR1 is SGHRS, CDR2 YFSETQ, per germline. V lost 4 bases, J lost 10 bases, and 8 bases stayed unmatched. This CDR3 contains 12 residues. For the CDR3, the DNA is TGCGCCAGCAGCCCCGACAGGGACCTTCAGTACTTC. It translates to CASSPDRDLQYF.

The genes are TRBV6-6 and TRBJ1-1; D unclear. CDR3 length: 13 amino acids. Per the germline V gene, CDR1 is MNHNY and CDR2 is SVGAGI (reference sequence). V gave up 0 bases and J gave up 5 bases, with 7 bases separating them. The CDR3 coding sequence is TGTGCCAGCAGTTACTCGGGCAGGACTGAAGCTTTCTTT. It encodes CASSYSGRTEAFF.

With respect to this clone: Relative to the germline gene, one junction end is altered; a read error may explain this. The chain joins TRBV15 to TRBJ1-4; 10 bases map to TRBD1. This CDR3 spans 11 amino acids. CDR1 is LNHNV and CDR2 is YYDKDF in the germline V gene (reference sequence). CDR3 bases: TGTGCCACCAGCCGGGGGGGGACAGGGGTTTTT. Protein sequence: CATSRGGTGVF.

The chain links TRBV6-4 to TRBJ2-7; TRBD2 matches 10 bases. V shed 3 bases, J shed 2 bases, and the junction held 1 base outside the gene matches. Germline CDR1 reads MRHNA; CDR2 reads SNTAGT. This CDR3 is built from 14 residues. The CDR3 nucleotides are TGTGCCAGCAGTGAGCTAGCGGGGGCCTACGAGCAGTACTTC. Protein product: CASSELAGAYEQYF.

The CDR3 reads CASSLSPQPLSGTQYF. CDR3 coding DNA: TGTGCCAGCAGTTTATCCCCCCAACCGCTAAGCGGGACCCAGTACTTC. J is TRBJ2-5 and V is TRBV28, with D possibly being TRBD2 (5 bases). The CDR3 contains 16 residues. The V end was cut by 1 base, the J end by 7 bases, with 19 bases between. Germline assignment: CDR1 MDHEN and CDR2 SYDVKM.

With regard to this clone: At one end the junction does not follow the germline gene, possibly because of a read error. The genes are TRBV7-9 and TRBJ2-4, with unresolved D. CDR1 and CDR2 from the germline V gene are SEHNR and FQNEAQ (reference sequence). This CDR3 comprises 12 residues. The CDR3 reads CASSLVGLRPNF. DNA of the CDR3: TGTGCCAGCAGCTTAGTCGGCCTCCGACCAAACTTC.

The DNA of the CDR3 is TGTGCCAGCAGTTACTCTGGCAGGGGAGGATATGGCTACACCTTC. Its translation: CASSYSGRGGYGYTF. The V call is TRBV6-9, the J call TRBJ1-2, with D possibly matching TRBD1 (6 bases). The CDR3 runs 15 residues. Trimming pared 3 bases from V and 5 bases from J, leaving 16 bases between. CDR1 is MNHGY, CDR2 SVAAGI, per germline.

The chain combines TRBV10-3 with TRBJ2-2; D is unclear. Germline CDR1 ENHRY, CDR2 SYGVKD. V was cut by 10 bases and J by 0 bases, with 15 bases left in between. The CDR3 has 15 residues. The CDR3 nucleotides are TGTGCCACAGTGCCAAATGTCGCGAACACCGGGGAGCTGTTTTTT. It is translated as CATVPNVANTGELFF.

This rearrangement joins TRBV11-3 to TRBJ1-1, with D possibly matching TRBD1 (5 bases). V lost 2 bases and J 2 bases, leaving 9 bases between the germline ends. There are 14 residues in the CDR3. CDR1 and CDR2 (germline): SGHNT, YENEEA. CDR3: CASSLQGTNTEAFF. The CDR3 DNA is TGTGCCAGCAGCTTACAGGGTACTAACACTGAAGCTTTCTTT.

This clone was counted between two and nine times. This chain joins TRBV9 and TRBJ2-7, with D possibly TRBD2 on 5 matching bases. CDR1 and CDR2 from the germline V gene are SGDLS and YYNGEE. Between the trimmed V and J ends, which lost 0 bases and 3 bases, there was a span of 10 bases. The CDR3 consists of 14 residues. CDR3 coding DNA: TGTGCCAGCAGCGTAGGGCTAGCTGTCTACGAGCAGTACTTC. As protein: CASSVGLAVYEQYF.

The chain employs TRBV10-3 and TRBJ2-1; weak D call: TRBD2 (6 bases). The V and J ends lost 1 base and 4 bases respectively, with 17 bases between them. The CDR3 length is 17 residues. Germline-derived CDR1 and CDR2 are ENHRY and SYGVKD. CDR3 amino acids: CAISEYGGGSRYNEQFF. In DNA form, the CDR3 reads TGTGCCATCAGTGAGTACGGCGGAGGGAGCAGGTACAATGAGCAGTTCTTC.

The chain combines TRBV30 with TRBJ1-5; D gene uncertain. Looked up from germline, CDR1 is GTSNPN and CDR2 is SVGIG (reference sequence). V was shortened by 5 bases and J by 0 bases, with 5 bases between the two germline ends. CDR3 size: 12 residues. The CDR3 sequence is CAWAYSNQPQHF. Written as DNA, the CDR3 is TGTGCCTGGGCCTATAGCAATCAGCCCCAGCATTTT.